The clone carrying this T cell receptor (beta chain) appeared once. At one end the junction does not follow the germline gene, possibly because of a read error. Only in-frame clones appear in the TCRdb table, and some are missing; sequencing was by immunoSEQ multiplex PCR. In the table there are 70,000 to 95,000 clones, about nine tenths of which are singletons. The data were taken from a study of T cells after somatic rescue of genetic block. The CDR3 has 15 amino acids. Germline CDR1 and CDR2: MNHEY and SMNVEV (reference sequence). V and J are TRBV27 and TRBJ2-2; no clear D gene. This TCR derives from a woman younger than 35. Sequencing used peripheral blood mononuclear cells (PBMCs). In nucleotides, the CDR3 is TGTGCCAGCAGTCCCTGGGCGGAGAACGCCGGGGAGCTGTTTTTT. Translating it yields CASSPWAENAGELFF.